This T cell receptor beta chain was sequenced in a study of cytomegalovirus exposure and HLA in healthy donors. Study-wide results and limits: Apparent HLA restriction characterized most CMV-associated TCR beta chains in a later analysis.

Of note for this clone: Its cognate antigen is unknown.

At collection, donors were nominally healthy, but unrecorded immune exposures were probable. PCR was performed using 60 Vbeta and 13 Jbeta primers. This table comes from immunoSEQ multiplex PCR, and its TCRdb copy is limited to in-frame clones, with some not included. The table has around 140,000 clones, under 75% seen once; the top ten hold roughly 2.5%. Per the germline V gene, CDR1 is MNHEY and CDR2 is SMNVEV (reference sequence). The CDR3 contains 15 residues. Between the trimmed V and J ends, which lost 2 bases and 5 bases, there was a span of 15 bases. The genes are TRBV27 and TRBJ1-1, with a possible D match to TRBD1 (5 bases). The sample consisted of PBMCs. This clonotype was obtained from a woman between 35 and 50 years old in good health and CMV-seronegative. The CDR3 loop is CASSLGQGFRTEAFF. The CDR3 region has the DNA TGTGCCAGCAGTTTAGGGCAGGGTTTTAGAACTGAAGCTTTCTTT.